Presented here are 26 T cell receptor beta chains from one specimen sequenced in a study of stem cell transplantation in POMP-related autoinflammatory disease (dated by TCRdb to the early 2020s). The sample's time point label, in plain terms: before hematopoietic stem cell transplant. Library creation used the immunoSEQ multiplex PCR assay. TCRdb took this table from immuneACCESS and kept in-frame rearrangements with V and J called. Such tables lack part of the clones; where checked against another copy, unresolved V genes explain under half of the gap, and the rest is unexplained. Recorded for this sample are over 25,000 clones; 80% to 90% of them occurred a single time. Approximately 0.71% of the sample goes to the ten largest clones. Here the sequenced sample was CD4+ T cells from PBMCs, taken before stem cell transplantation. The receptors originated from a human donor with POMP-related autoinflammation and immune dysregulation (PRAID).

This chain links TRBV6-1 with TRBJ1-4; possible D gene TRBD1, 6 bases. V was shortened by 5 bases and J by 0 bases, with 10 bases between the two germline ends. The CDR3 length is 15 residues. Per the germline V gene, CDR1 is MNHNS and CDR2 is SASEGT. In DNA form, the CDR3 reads TGTGCCAGCAGTCAGGGGCATGCAACTAATGAAAAACTGTTTTTT. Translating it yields CASSQGHATNEKLFF.

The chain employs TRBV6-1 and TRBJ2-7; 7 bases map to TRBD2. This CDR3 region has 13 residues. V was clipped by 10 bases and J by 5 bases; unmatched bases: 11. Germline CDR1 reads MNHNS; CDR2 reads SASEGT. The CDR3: CATGGSGKDEQYF. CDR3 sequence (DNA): TGTGCCACCGGGGGGTCAGGGAAGGACGAGCAGTACTTC.

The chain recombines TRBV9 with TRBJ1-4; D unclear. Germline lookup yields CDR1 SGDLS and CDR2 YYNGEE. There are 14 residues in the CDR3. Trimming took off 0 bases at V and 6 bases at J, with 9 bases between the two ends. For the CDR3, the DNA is TGTGCCAGCAGCGTAGGCTCGGCAGATGAAAAACTGTTTTTT. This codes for CASSVGSADEKLFF.

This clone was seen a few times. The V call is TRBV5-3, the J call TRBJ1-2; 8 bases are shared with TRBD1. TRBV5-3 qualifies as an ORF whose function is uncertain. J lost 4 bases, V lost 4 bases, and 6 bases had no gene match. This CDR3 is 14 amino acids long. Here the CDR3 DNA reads TGTGCCAGAAGCACCCATCAGGGGGCCTATGGCTACACCTTC. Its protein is CARSTHQGAYGYTF.

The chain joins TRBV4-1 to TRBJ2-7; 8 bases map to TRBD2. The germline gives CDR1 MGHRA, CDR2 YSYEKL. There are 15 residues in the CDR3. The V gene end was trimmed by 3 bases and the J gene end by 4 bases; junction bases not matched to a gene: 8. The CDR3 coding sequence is TGCGCCAGCAGCCATGCCACTAGCGGACCTTACGAGCAGTACTTC. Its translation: CASSHATSGPYEQYF.

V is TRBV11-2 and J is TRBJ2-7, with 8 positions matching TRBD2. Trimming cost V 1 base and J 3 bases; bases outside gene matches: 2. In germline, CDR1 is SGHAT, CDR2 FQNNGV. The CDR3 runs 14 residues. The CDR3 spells CASSLGLAIYEQYF. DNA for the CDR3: TGTGCCAGCAGCTTAGGACTAGCGATCTACGAGCAGTACTTC.

CDR3 region: CASSESYRGTEAFF. The CDR3, as DNA: TGTGCCAGCAGTGAATCATACAGGGGCACTGAAGCTTTCTTT. The chain recombines TRBV2 with TRBJ1-1; 7 bases agree with TRBD1. The CDR3 runs to 14 residues. Per germline, CDR1 SNHLY and CDR2 FYNNEI. The V segment lost 2 bases and the J segment 4 bases; nucleotides outside the gene matches: 4.

The CDR3 sequence: CASSLFDRGGQETQYF. The DNA of the CDR3 is TGCGCCAGCAGCTTGTTCGACAGGGGTGGGCAAGAGACCCAGTACTTC. The V and J genes are TRBV5-1 and TRBJ2-5, with 8 bases fitting TRBD1. V trimming: 1 base; J trimming: 2 bases; junction bases outside the gene matches: 7. The V gene's germline CDR1 is SGHRS and CDR2 YFSETQ. This CDR3 has 16 residues.

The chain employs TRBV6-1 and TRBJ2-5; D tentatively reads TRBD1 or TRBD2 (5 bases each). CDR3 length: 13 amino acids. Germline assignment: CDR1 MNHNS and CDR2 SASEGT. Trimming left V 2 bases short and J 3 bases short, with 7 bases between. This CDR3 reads CASSEQGEETQYF. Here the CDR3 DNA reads TGTGCCAGCAGTGAACAGGGAGAAGAGACCCAGTACTTC.

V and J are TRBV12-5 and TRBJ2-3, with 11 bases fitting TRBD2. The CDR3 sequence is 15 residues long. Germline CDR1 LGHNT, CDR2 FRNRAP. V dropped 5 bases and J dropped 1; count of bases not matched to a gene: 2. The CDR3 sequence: CASGTGLAGTDTQYF. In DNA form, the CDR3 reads TGTGCTAGTGGTACGGGACTAGCGGGCACAGATACGCAGTATTTT.

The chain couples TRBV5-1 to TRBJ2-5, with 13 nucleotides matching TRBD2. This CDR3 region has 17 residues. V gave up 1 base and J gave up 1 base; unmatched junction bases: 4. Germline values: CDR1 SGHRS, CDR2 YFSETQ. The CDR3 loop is CASSLLGLAGVQETQYF. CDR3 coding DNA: TGCGCCAGCAGCTTGCTCGGACTAGCGGGAGTCCAAGAGACCCAGTACTTC.

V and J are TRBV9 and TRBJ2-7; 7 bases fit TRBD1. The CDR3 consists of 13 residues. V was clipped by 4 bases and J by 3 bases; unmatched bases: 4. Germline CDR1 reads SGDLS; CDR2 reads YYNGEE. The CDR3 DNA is TGTGCCAGCAGCAGGGACAGTTTCTACGAGCAGTACTTC. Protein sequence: CASSRDSFYEQYF.

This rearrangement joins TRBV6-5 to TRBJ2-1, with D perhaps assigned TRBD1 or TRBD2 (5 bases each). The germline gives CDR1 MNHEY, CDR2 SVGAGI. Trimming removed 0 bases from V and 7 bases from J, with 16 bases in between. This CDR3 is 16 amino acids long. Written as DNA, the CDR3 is TGTGCCAGCAGTTACTCAGGGACGCACCCTTGGAATGAGCAGTTCTTC. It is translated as CASSYSGTHPWNEQFF.

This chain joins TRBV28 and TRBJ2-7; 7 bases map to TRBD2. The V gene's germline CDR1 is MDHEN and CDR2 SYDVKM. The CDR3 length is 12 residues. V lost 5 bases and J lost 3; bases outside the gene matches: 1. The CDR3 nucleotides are TGTGCCAGCAGTACGGGAGGCTACGAGCAGTACTTC. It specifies CASSTGGYEQYF.

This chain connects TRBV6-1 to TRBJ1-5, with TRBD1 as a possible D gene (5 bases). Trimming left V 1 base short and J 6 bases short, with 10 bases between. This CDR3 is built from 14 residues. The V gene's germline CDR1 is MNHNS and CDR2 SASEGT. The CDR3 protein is CASSEGAGTQPQHF. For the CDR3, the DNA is TGTGCCAGCAGTGAAGGGGCAGGGACTCAGCCCCAGCATTTT.

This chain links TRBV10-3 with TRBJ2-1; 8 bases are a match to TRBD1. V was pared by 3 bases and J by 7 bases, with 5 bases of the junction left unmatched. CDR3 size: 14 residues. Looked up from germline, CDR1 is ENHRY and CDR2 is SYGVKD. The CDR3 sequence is CAISEVDRENEQFF. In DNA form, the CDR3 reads TGTGCCATCAGTGAAGTGGACAGGGAGAATGAGCAGTTCTTC.

The CDR3 spells CASSFYNEQFF. The CDR3 DNA follows: TGTGCCAGCAGCTTCTACAATGAGCAGTTCTTC. The chain employs TRBV11-2 and TRBJ2-1, with D unresolved. V lost 3 bases, J lost 3 bases, and 0 bases lay in between. Germline lookup yields CDR1 SGHAT and CDR2 FQNNGV. The CDR3 is made up of 11 amino acids.

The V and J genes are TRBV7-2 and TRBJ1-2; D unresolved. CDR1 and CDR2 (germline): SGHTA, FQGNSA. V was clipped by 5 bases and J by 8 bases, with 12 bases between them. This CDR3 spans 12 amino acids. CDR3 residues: CASSPSLGGYTF. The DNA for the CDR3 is TGTGCCAGCAGCCCTTCCCTAGGGGGCTACACCTTC.

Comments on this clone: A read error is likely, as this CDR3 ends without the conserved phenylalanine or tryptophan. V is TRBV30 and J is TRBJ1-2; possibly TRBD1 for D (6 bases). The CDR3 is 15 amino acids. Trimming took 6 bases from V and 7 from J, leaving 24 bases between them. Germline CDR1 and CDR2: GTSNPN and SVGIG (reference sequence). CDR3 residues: CACPKGGGLKGGYTS. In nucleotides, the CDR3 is TGTGCCTGCCCTAAGGGCGGGGGCTTAAAGGGTGGCTACACCTCC.

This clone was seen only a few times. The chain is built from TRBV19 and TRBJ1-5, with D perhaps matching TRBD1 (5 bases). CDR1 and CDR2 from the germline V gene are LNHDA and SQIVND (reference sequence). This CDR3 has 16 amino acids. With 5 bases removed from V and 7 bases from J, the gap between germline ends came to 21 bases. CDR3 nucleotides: TGTGCCAGTAGTTCCCCCCCGCGGGGCGCGGAACAGCCCCAGCATTTT. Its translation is CASSSPPRGAEQPQHF.

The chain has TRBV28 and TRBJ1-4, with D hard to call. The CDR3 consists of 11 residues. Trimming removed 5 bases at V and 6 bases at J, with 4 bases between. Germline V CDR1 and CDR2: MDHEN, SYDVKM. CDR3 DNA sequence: TGTGCCAGCAGTACTCATGAAAAACTGTTTTTT. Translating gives CASSTHEKLFF.

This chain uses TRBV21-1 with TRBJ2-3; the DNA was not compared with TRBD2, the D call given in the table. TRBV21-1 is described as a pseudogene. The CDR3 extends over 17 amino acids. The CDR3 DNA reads TGTGCCAGCAGCACCCCGGGGGGGAGTCGGGGCACAGATACGCAGTATTTT. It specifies CASSTPGGSRGTDTQYF.

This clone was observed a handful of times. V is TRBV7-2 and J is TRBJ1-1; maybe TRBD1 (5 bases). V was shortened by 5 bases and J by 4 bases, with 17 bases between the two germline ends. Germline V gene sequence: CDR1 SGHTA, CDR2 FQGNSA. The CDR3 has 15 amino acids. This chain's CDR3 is CASSQDPFGGTEAFF. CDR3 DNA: TGTGCCAGCAGCCAAGACCCTTTTGGGGGCACTGAAGCTTTCTTT.

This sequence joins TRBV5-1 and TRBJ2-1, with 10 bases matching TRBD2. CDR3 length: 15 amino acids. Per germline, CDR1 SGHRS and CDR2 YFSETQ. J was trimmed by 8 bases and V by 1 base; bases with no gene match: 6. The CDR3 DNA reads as TGCGCCAGCAGCTTGCGAGCGGGAGGGCGGGATGAGCAGTTCTTC. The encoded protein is CASSLRAGGRDEQFF.

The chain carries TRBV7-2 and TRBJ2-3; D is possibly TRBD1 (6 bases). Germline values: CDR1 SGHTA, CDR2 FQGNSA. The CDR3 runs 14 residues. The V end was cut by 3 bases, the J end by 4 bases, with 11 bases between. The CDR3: CASSLRQGSDTQYF. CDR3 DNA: TGTGCCAGCAGCTTGCGTCAGGGGTCAGATACGCAGTATTTT.

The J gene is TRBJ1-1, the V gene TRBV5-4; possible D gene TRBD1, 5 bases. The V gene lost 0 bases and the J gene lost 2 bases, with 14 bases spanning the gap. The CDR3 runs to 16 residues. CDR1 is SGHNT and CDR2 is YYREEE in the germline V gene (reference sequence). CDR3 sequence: CASSLALPTVNTEAFF. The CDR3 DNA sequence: TGTGCCAGCAGCTTGGCCCTTCCGACAGTTAACACTGAAGCTTTCTTT.